The 25 T cell receptor beta chains in this list originate from one sample, sequenced in a study of blood T cells in healthy people across ages. A second PCR of roughly 7 to 11 cycles used a sample-barcoded 5' primer and a J-beta primer mix. TCRdb reprocessed the 5' RACE reads via MiXCR and lists one record per CDR3 protein. The sample has about 1.4 million distinct CDR3 sequences; almost 60% are singletons. Material: blood. The receptors were sampled from a man between 18 and 29 years old in good health.

This chain uses TRBV29-1 with TRBJ1-4; D might be TRBD1 (5 bases). This CDR3 region has 14 residues. Per the germline V gene, CDR1 is SQVTM and CDR2 is ANQGSEA. With 4 bases removed from V and 7 bases from J, the gap between germline ends came to 16 bases. The CDR3 sequence: CSVVSAGAGEKLFF. CDR3 nucleotide sequence: TGCAGCGTTGTGTCGGCCGGGGCTGGTGAAAAACTGTTTTTT. Together with reference TRBV29-1 and TRBJ1-4, the CDR3 gives the full variable domain: SAVISQKPSRDICQRGTSLTIQCQVDSQVTMMFWYRQQPGQSLTLIATANQGSEATYESGFVIDKFPISRPNLTFSTLTVSNMSPEDSSIYLCSVVSAGAGEKLFFGSGTQLSVL.

This clonotype was detected a few times. The V gene is TRBV20-1, the J gene TRBJ1-1; no firm D call. V lost 5 bases and J 8 bases, leaving 12 bases between the germline ends. Germline CDR1 and CDR2: DFQATT and SNEGSKA (reference sequence). CDR3 length: 11 residues. This chain's CDR3 is CSAFREMEAFF. The CDR3 region has the DNA TGCAGTGCTTTTCGGGAGATGGAAGCTTTCTTT.

Comment on this clonotype: The junction differs from germline at one of its ends, possibly a read error. This chain links TRBV4-1 with TRBJ2-7, with D hard to call. This CDR3 has 14 amino acids. Per germline, CDR1 MGHRA and CDR2 YSYEKL. For the CDR3, the DNA is TGCGCCAGCAGCCAAGGGCCGGGTGTCAACGAGCGGTACTTC. It codes for CASSQGPGVNERYF.

The chain uses TRBV20-1 and TRBJ2-5, with D perhaps matching TRBD2 (5 bases). V was pared by 7 bases and J by 5 bases, with 17 bases between. CDR3 length: 13 residues. From germline, CDR1 is DFQATT and CDR2 SNEGSKA (reference sequence). Here the CDR3 reads CSGGEGQEETQYF. The CDR3 DNA follows: TGCAGTGGGGGTGAGGGTCAGGAGGAGACCCAGTACTTC.

The chain recombines TRBV6-4 with TRBJ1-2; TRBD1 might be the D (5 bases). V was clipped by 3 bases and J by 3 bases, with 11 bases between them. In germline, CDR1 is MRHNA, CDR2 SNTAGT. The CDR3 runs to 14 residues. Written as DNA, the CDR3 is TGTGCCAGCAGTGAATCAGGGTTGGACTATGGCTACACCTTC. Its translation is CASSESGLDYGYTF.

The genes are TRBV6-5 and TRBJ1-1; 7 bases are shared with TRBD1. The ends lost 1 base at V and 6 bases at J; junction bases unmatched: 8. CDR1 and CDR2 from the germline V gene are MNHEY and SVGAGI. There are 15 residues in the CDR3. The CDR3 bases are TGTGCCAGCAGTTACTTGGCCAGGGGGAGCCCTGAAGCTTTCTTT. Amino acids: CASSYLARGSPEAFF.

The chain employs TRBV15 and TRBJ2-5, with D tentatively TRBD1 (6 bases). This CDR3 is built from 15 residues. Per germline, CDR1 LNHNV and CDR2 YYDKDF (reference sequence). V dropped 5 bases and J dropped 1 base, with 14 bases sitting between them. The CDR3, as DNA: TGTGCCACCAGCTCCAGCCGGGACACCCAAGAGACCCAGTACTTC. Translating it yields CATSSSRDTQETQYF.

The CDR3 DNA is TGCGCCAGCAGCCTCACTAGCGGGAGTACACATGAGCAGTTCTTC. Its protein is CASSLTSGSTHEQFF. J is TRBJ2-1 and V is TRBV4-3; TRBD2 matches 11 bases. Germline lookup yields CDR1 LGHNA and CDR2 YSLEER. The ends lost 4 bases at V and 8 bases at J; junction bases unmatched: 7. The CDR3 spans 15 residues.

This rearrangement joins TRBV10-1 to TRBJ2-5, with unresolved D. The DNA end favors TRBJ2-7, so the J call may be wrong. This CDR3 region has 14 residues. Germline CDR1 WNHNN, CDR2 SYGVQD (reference sequence). For the CDR3, the DNA is TGCGCCAGCAGTGAGTCAGTCAAGCGTTTCGAGCAGTACTTC. This encodes CASSESVKRFEQYF.

Comment on this clonotype: A read error may produce the germline difference seen at one junction end. The chain has TRBV12-3 or TRBV12-4 and TRBJ1-1; D unclear. CDR3 length: 12 amino acids. Here the CDR3 DNA reads TGTGCCAGCACTGAACGGAACACTGGAGCTTTCTTT. Translation: CASTERNTGAFF.

The J gene is TRBJ1-1, the V gene TRBV27, with D hard to call. The ends were cut back, 2 bases at V and 0 bases at J, with 10 bases in the middle. Germline V lookup: CDR1 MNHEY, CDR2 SMNVEV (reference sequence). CDR3 length: 15 residues. CDR3 DNA: TGTGCCAGCAGTTTAGGCAGAACTCTGAACACTGAAGCTTTCTTT. The encoded protein is CASSLGRTLNTEAFF.

The CDR3 bases are TGTGCCAGCAGCCAAGGGGACAGGGGCCGAAAACTGTTTTTT. Protein: CASSQGDRGRKLFF. The chain links TRBV3-1 to TRBJ1-4; 10 bases align to TRBD1. The V segment lost 1 base and the J segment 10 bases; nucleotides outside the gene matches: 3. This CDR3 has 14 amino acids. From germline, CDR1 is LGHDT and CDR2 YNNKEL (reference sequence).

This clonotype was counted many times. This chain links TRBV11-2 with TRBJ1-4; maybe TRBD1 (5 bases). Germline CDR1 SGHAT, CDR2 FQNNGV. The V and J ends lost 0 bases and 0 bases respectively, with 5 bases between them. The CDR3 covers 15 residues. CDR3 DNA sequence: TGTGCCAGCAGCTTAGACAGGGCAACTAATGAAAAACTGTTTTTT. Protein sequence: CASSLDRATNEKLFF.

This clonotype was picked up a small number of times. This chain connects TRBV7-8 to TRBJ2-5, with TRBD1 as a possible D gene (6 bases). Germline V gene data show CDR1 as SGHVS and CDR2 as FQNEAQ. The ends were cut back, 4 bases at V and 3 bases at J, with 12 bases in the middle. The CDR3 runs to 14 residues. CDR3 amino acids: CASSYQGIEETQYF. The CDR3 DNA follows: TGTGCCAGCAGCTACCAGGGGATAGAAGAGACCCAGTACTTC.

This clonotype showed up just a few times. The chain has TRBV29-1 and TRBJ2-1; perhaps TRBD2 as D (5 bases). The CDR3 has 14 amino acids. V was shortened by 7 bases and J by 0 bases, with 13 bases between the two germline ends. Germline CDR1 is SQVTM and CDR2 is ANQGSEA. DNA for the CDR3: TGCAGCGAGCTGGACTTAAGCTCCTACAATGAGCAGTTCTTC. Translated: CSELDLSSYNEQFF.

This chain joins TRBV5-1 and TRBJ2-7; 11 nucleotides line up with TRBD2. V gave up 7 bases and J gave up 5 bases; unmatched junction bases: 8. Germline V CDR1 and CDR2: SGHRS, YFSETQ. This CDR3 comprises 14 residues. The CDR3 DNA reads as TGCGCCAGCTGCCAAACTAGCGGGAGTAACGAGCAGTACTTC. Its translation is CASCQTSGSNEQYF. Based on the CDR3 plus reference TRBV5-1 and TRBJ2-7, the full variable domain is KAGVTQTPRYLIKTRGQQVTLSCSPISGHRSVSWYQQTPGQGLQFLFEYFSETQRNKGNFPGRFSGRQFSNSRSEMNVSTLELGDSALYLCASCQTSGSNEQYFGPGTRLTVT.

The chain recombines TRBV12-3 or TRBV12-4 with TRBJ2-7, with D possibly being TRBD2 (6 bases). This CDR3 has 13 residues. V was pared by 5 bases and J by 7 bases, with 15 bases between. The CDR3 DNA reads as TGTGCCAGCAGTGGGAGAAGGAGCGGGGAGCAGTACTTC. It specifies CASSGRRSGEQYF.

The chain uses TRBV20-1 and TRBJ1-4, with D hard to call. The CDR3 consists of 13 residues. Deletions cut 6 bases from V and 0 bases from J, with 8 bases between. Germline V lookup: CDR1 DFQATT, CDR2 SNEGSKA (reference sequence). The CDR3 sequence: CSAGRTTNEKLFF. The CDR3 region has the DNA TGCAGTGCCGGCAGGACAACTAATGAAAAACTGTTTTTT.

The rearrangement links TRBV27 to TRBJ2-1; 7 nucleotides match TRBD2. The CDR3 totals 14 residues. The ends lost 6 bases at V and 4 bases at J; junction bases unmatched: 6. From germline, CDR1 is MNHEY and CDR2 SMNVEV (reference sequence). The CDR3 DNA follows: TGTGCCAGCAGCCAGGGAGGGCGGTACAATGAGCAGTTCTTC. Its translation is CASSQGGRYNEQFF.

The genes are TRBV29-1 and TRBJ2-7, with a tentative D call TRBD1 (5 bases). Trimming stripped 6 bases from V and 7 bases from J, with 19 bases between. The CDR3 runs to 13 residues. Germline V gene sequence: CDR1 SQVTM, CDR2 ANQGSEA. CDR3: CSVDTGRREEQYF. CDR3 coding DNA: TGCAGCGTGGACACAGGACGGCGAGAAGAGCAGTACTTC.

The chain uses TRBV27 and TRBJ2-4; unclear D gene. The J call may be faulty, since TRBJ2-7 better matches the DNA end. CDR3 size: 13 residues. Germline V gene sequence: CDR1 MNHEY, CDR2 SMNVEV (reference sequence). DNA for the CDR3: TGTGCCAGCAGTCCTAGGATTCCCTACGAGCAGTACTTC. This encodes CASSPRIPYEQYF.

J is TRBJ2-7 and V is TRBV28; weak D call: TRBD1 (7 bases). The DNA end favors TRBJ2-5, so the J call may be wrong. This CDR3 has 14 amino acids. Germline assignment: CDR1 MDHEN and CDR2 SYDVKM. CDR3 amino acids: CASSLEGQSETQYF. As DNA, the CDR3 is TGTGCCAGCAGTTTGGAGGGACAGTCGGAGACCCAGTACTTC.

The V gene is TRBV10-3, the J gene TRBJ1-1, with D possibly TRBD1 on 6 matching bases. From germline, CDR1 is ENHRY and CDR2 SYGVKD. The CDR3 loop spans 13 amino acids. Trimming shortened V by 6 bases and J by 1 base, and 9 bases separated the two germline ends. CDR3 protein: CAIRDSANTEAFF. The CDR3 bases are TGTGCCATCAGGGACAGTGCGAACACTGAAGCTTTCTTT.

This clonotype was seen a handful of times. The rearrangement links TRBV5-1 to TRBJ2-7, with 7 bases fitting TRBD1. Germline assignment: CDR1 SGHRS and CDR2 YFSETQ. Germline trimming cut 3 bases from V and 5 bases from J; bases unmatched to any gene: 5. The CDR3 covers 13 residues. Here the CDR3 DNA reads TGCGCCAGCAGCTCGGGACAGACGAACGAGCAGTACTTC. Encoded protein: CASSSGQTNEQYF.

This rearrangement joins TRBV12-3 or TRBV12-4 to TRBJ1-2; D not certain. The CDR3 spans 12 residues. The V and J ends lost 6 bases and 8 bases respectively, with 13 bases between them. The CDR3 loop reads CASSPRPRGYTF. DNA for the CDR3: TGTGCCAGCAGCCCCAGACCACGGGGCTACACCTTC.